This T cell receptor (beta chain) was obtained from a study of T cells after yellow fever vaccination. General study results and limits: Once the booster was given, most primary-vaccination clones reappeared, at 95% to 97% for CD4 and roughly 90% for CD8. Only a small proportion of the clonotypes turned up in both the CD4 and the CD8 compartments, likely arising from convergent recombination.

As TCR cDNA was made by 5'RACE template switching, a universal primer site and UMIs were added. TCRdb reanalysed the 5' RACE reads using MiXCR and keeps one entry per CDR3 protein. Among 620,000 or so distinct CDR3 sequences listed, approximately 13% were seen once. About this clonotype: Its antigen is still unknown.

This sequence was found in a young man who received the YFV17D yellow fever vaccine. The sequencing here drew on PBMCs, taken on the day of the yellow fever booster vaccination.

CDR3 amino acids: CASSPQGMSYEQYF. CDR3 DNA sequence: TGTGCCAGCTCACCACAGGGGATGAGCTACGAGCAGTACTTC. The rearrangement links TRBV18 to TRBJ2-7; D may be TRBD1 (5 bases). The germline V gene has CDR1 KGHSH and CDR2 LQKENI. V lost 1 base, J lost 3 bases, and 10 bases lay in between. The CDR3 runs 14 residues.